A single sample is the source of the 16 T cell receptor beta chains below, sequenced in a study of blood T cell repertoires in COVID-19. The repertoire was sequenced with immunoSEQ multiplex PCR; TCRdb's copy has only in-frame clones and lacks some. The sample lists a few hundred thousand clones, about 87% occurring once. Sequencing was done on a sample of peripheral blood. These receptors were collected from a woman aged 50 to 65 with COVID-19, enrolled during active disease.

The genes are TRBV30 and TRBJ1-5; D gene ambiguous. There are 13 residues in the CDR3. The ends were cut back, 0 bases at V and 6 bases at J, with 9 bases in the middle. CDR1 and CDR2 from the germline V gene are GTSNPN and SVGIG (reference sequence). CDR3 in DNA: TGTGCCTGGAGTGTAGAGGGAGTTCAGCCCCAGCATTTT. Amino acids: CAWSVEGVQPQHF.

J is TRBJ1-1 and V is TRBV29-1; D gene unclear. This CDR3 comprises 11 residues. V shed 6 bases and J shed 1 base, with 6 bases lying between them. CDR1 and CDR2 (germline): SQVTM, ANQGSEA. CDR3 nucleotides: TGCAGCGTCATAGCGAACACTGAAGCTTTCTTT. Residues: CSVIANTEAFF.

The V call is TRBV12-3 or TRBV12-4, the J call TRBJ1-4; the D gene is possibly TRBD1 (6 bases). V lost 9 bases and J 7 bases, leaving 12 bases between the germline ends. The CDR3 is 12 residues long. The CDR3 here is CASTGIGEKLFF. Here the CDR3 DNA reads TGTGCCAGTACAGGGATAGGTGAAAAACTGTTTTTT.

The chain uses TRBV5-1 and TRBJ2-4; 8 bases map to TRBD1. The ends lost 4 bases at V and 5 bases at J; junction bases unmatched: 8. Germline V gives CDR1 SGHRS, CDR2 YFSETQ. The CDR3 is 15 amino acids. This CDR3 reads CASSLTDRVQNIQYF. DNA of the CDR3: TGCGCCAGCAGCCTGACGGACAGGGTCCAAAACATTCAGTACTTC.

This chain links TRBV6-5 with TRBJ2-7, with a weak D call TRBD1 (5 bases). This CDR3 spans 15 amino acids. CDR1 MNHEY and CDR2 SVGAGI come from the germline V gene. Trimming stripped 5 bases from V and 0 bases from J, with 14 bases between. This CDR3 is CASSLDSSYSYEQYF. CDR3 sequence (DNA): TGTGCCAGCAGTCTAGACAGTTCCTACTCCTACGAGCAGTACTTC.

As concerns this clone: The same CDR3 can be traced to other DNA sequences in this sample. CDR3 protein: CASSPQGQNTEAFF. The CDR3 coding sequence is TGTGCCAGCTCACCGCAGGGCCAGAACACTGAAGCTTTCTTT. The J gene is TRBJ1-1, the V gene TRBV18, with D possibly being TRBD1 (5 bases). V lost 3 bases and J 1 base, leaving 9 bases between the germline ends. CDR3 length: 14 residues. Germline loops: CDR1 KGHSH, CDR2 LQKENI.

This chain connects TRBV6-5 to TRBJ2-7; 10 bases align to TRBD1. Germline CDR1 MNHEY, CDR2 SVGAGI. This CDR3 is 14 amino acids long. The trim removed 5 bases at V and 3 bases at J, leaving 4 bases unmatched. In DNA form, the CDR3 reads TGTGCCAGCAGTACGGGACAGGGGTTCTACGAGCAGTACTTC. Translation: CASSTGQGFYEQYF.

The chain joins TRBV4-1 to TRBJ1-5; 11 bases line up with TRBD1. J was trimmed by 7 bases and V by 4 bases; bases with no gene match: 12. The CDR3 runs 17 residues. Germline CDR1 and CDR2: MGHRA and YSYEKL. The CDR3 coding sequence is TGCGCCAGCAGCCCAACCCTCGGGACAGGGGGAATACAGCCCCAGCATTTT. Its protein product is CASSPTLGTGGIQPQHF.

This clone was picked up a small number of times. The genes are TRBV5-8 and TRBJ1-3; unclear D gene. Germline lookup yields CDR1 SGHTS and CDR2 YDEGEE. V was cut by 4 bases and J by 0 bases, with 11 bases left in between. The CDR3 spans 15 residues. CDR3 protein: CASSPRTVSGNTIYF. CDR3 bases: TGTGCCAGCAGCCCGCGCACTGTCTCTGGAAACACCATATATTTT.

The chain has TRBV18 and TRBJ1-1; TRBD1 might be the D (6 bases). V lost 5 bases and J 0 bases, leaving 16 bases between the germline ends. CDR1 is KGHSH and CDR2 is LQKENI in the germline V gene. The CDR3 runs to 16 residues. Written as DNA, the CDR3 is TGTGCCAGCTCATTGTGGACAGTGACTATGAACACTGAAGCTTTCTTT. Translating gives CASSLWTVTMNTEAFF.

With regard to this clone: A read error may produce the germline difference seen at one junction end. The chain uses TRBV7-7 and TRBJ2-2; 9 positions match TRBD1. CDR1 is SSHAT and CDR2 is FNYEAQ in the germline V gene (reference sequence). The CDR3 is 18 residues long. The CDR3 DNA reads as TGTGCTAGCAGCCGTTGGACAGGGGCTCAGCTAACCGGCGGGGAGCTGTTTTTT. Translation gives CASSRWTGAQLTGGELFF.

This sequence joins TRBV19 and TRBJ2-1; perhaps TRBD1 as D (6 bases). CDR1 and CDR2 (germline): LNHDA, SQIVND (reference sequence). The V end was cut by 2 bases, the J end by 0 bases, with 14 bases between. The CDR3 totals 17 residues. The chain's CDR3 is CASSIIATGSSYNEQFF. The CDR3 DNA reads as TGTGCCAGTAGTATAATAGCCACAGGGAGCTCCTACAATGAGCAGTTCTTC.

This chain uses TRBV24-1 with TRBJ1-5; D possibly corresponds to TRBD1 (6 bases). The germline V and J ends were trimmed by 9 bases and 0 bases, with 17 bases remaining between them. Germline assignment: CDR1 KGHDR and CDR2 SFDVKD. The CDR3 has 16 amino acids. CDR3 DNA sequence: TGTGCCACCTCTTCCGGGACACCGGGTAGCAATCAGCCCCAGCATTTT. Residues: CATSSGTPGSNQPQHF.

Turning to this clone: At one of its ends the junction is not consistent with the germline gene, which may arise from a read error. J is TRBJ2-1 and V is TRBV28, with D possibly being TRBD2 (5 bases). Germline CDR1 MDHEN, CDR2 SYDVKM. The CDR3 has 14 amino acids. The DNA for the CDR3 is TGTGCCAGCGGTTTCCTGAGTAGCGTAAATGAGCAGTTCTTC. It codes for CASGFLSSVNEQFF.

The CDR3 DNA follows: TGTGCCAGCAGCTCCCAGATGAACACCGGGGAGCTGTTTTTT. This sequence encodes CASSSQMNTGELFF. The rearrangement links TRBV7-9 to TRBJ2-2; the D is unclear. Germline-derived CDR1 and CDR2 are SEHNR and FQNEAQ (reference sequence). This CDR3 contains 14 residues. The V end lost 4 bases, the J end lost 1 base, and 7 bases lay between the germline ends.

The rearrangement uses TRBV21-1 and TRBJ2-1; the listed D gene, TRBD2, was not tested against the DNA. TRBV21-1 is a pseudogene segment. CDR3 length: 15 amino acids. As DNA, the CDR3 is TGTGCCAGCAGCAAAGAGGAGCGGGAGGTGAATGAGCAGTTCTTC. This translates into CASSKEEREVNEQFF.